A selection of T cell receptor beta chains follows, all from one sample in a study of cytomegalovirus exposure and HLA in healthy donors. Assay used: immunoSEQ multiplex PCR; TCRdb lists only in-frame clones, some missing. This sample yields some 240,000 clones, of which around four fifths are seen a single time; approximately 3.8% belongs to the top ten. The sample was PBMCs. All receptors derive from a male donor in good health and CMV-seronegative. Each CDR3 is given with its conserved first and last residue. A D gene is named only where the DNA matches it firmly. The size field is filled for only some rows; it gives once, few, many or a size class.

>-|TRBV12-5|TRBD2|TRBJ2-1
TGTGCTAGTGGTTTGGAAGCGGGAGGAGGCAATGAGCAGTTCTTC
CASGLEAGGGNEQFF
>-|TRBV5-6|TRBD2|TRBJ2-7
TGTGCCAGCAGCCAAGAGAGGGTAGCGGGAGTCCACGAGCAGTACTTC
CASSQERVAGVHEQYF
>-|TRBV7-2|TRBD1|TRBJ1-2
TGTGCCAGCAGCCCCTTTACAGGGGGCTATGGCTACACCTTC
CASSPFTGGYGYTF
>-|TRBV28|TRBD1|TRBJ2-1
TGTGCCAGCAGTTTACACAGGGGTAGTTACAATGAGCAGTTCTTC
CASSLHRGSYNEQFF
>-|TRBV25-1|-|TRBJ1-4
TGTGCCAGCATACCGGGACTTGCTGAAAAACTGTTTTTT
CASIPGLAEKLFF
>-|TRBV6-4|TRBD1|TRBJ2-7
TGTGCCAGCAGTGGTTACAGGGGTCTCTACGAGCAGTACTTC
CASSGYRGLYEQYF
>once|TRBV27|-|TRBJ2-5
TGTGCCAGCAGTATCTCTACGCTCCAGGGGATGCAAAAGACCCAGTACTTC
CASSISTLQGMQKTQYF
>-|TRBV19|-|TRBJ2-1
TGTGCCAGTAGTATATCCGGGGGAGGCAATGAGCAGTTCTTC
CASSISGGGNEQFF
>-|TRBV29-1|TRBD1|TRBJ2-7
TGCAGCGTTATGACAGGGGGTTCGTACGAGCAGTACTTC
CSVMTGGSYEQYF
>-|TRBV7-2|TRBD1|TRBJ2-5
TGTGCCAGCAGCTGGGACAGGGGGCGCCAAGAGACCCAGTACTTC
CASSWDRGRQETQYF
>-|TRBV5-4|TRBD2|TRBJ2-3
TGTGCCAGCAGCTTGGAAGGGAGGGCCGTTACAGATACGCAGTATTTT
CASSLEGRAVTDTQYF
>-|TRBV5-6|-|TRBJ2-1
TGTGCCAGCAGCTCGCTTGTTGGCACAGGCGACAATGAGCAGTTCTTC
CASSSLVGTGDNEQFF
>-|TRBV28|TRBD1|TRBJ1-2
TGTGCCAGCAGAGACAGGGGGGAGGCCTATGGCTACACCTTC
CASRDRGEAYGYTF
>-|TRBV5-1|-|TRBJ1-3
TGCGCCAGCAGCTATACAGGGTACTCTGGAAACACCATATATTTT
CASSYTGYSGNTIYF
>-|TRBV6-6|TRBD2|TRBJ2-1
TGTGCCAGCAGTTACGTCCCTAGCGGGATCAATGAGCAGTTCTTC
CASSYVPSGINEQFF
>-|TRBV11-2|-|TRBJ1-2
TGTGCCAGCAGCTTAGATCGTGGGGGCGCCGTTATATATGGCTACACCTTC
CASSLDRGGAVIYGYTF
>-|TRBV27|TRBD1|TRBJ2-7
TGTGCCAGCAGTTTTGGACAGGGGTTGTACGAGCAGTACTTC
CASSFGQGLYEQYF
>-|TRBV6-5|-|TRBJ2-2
TGTGCCAGCAGCCCTGACAGAACCGGGGAGCTGTTTTTT
CASSPDRTGELFF
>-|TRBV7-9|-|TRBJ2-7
TGTGCCAGCAGCTTAATCGCGGGCGAGCAGTACTTC
CASSLIAGEQYF
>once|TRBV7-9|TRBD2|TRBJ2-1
TGTGCCAGCAGCTTTGTGCTCCGGAGGACTAGCGGGAGTTACAATGAGCAGTTCTTC
CASSFVLRRTSGSYNEQFF
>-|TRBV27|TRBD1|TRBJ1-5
TGTGCCAGCAGTTCTACAGGGGGCTCTGGTCAGCCCCAGCATTTT
CASSSTGGSGQPQHF
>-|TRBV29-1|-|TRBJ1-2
TGCAGCGTTGAAATGCAGGGTCTAGGCTACACCTTC
CSVEMQGLGYTF
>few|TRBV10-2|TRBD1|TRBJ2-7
TGCGCCAGTGGACAGGTTACTCACGAGCAGTACTTC
CASGQVTHEQYF
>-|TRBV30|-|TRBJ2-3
TGTGCCTGCCACGAGAGGGGGGGAGGAGATACGCAGTATTTT
CACHERGGGDTQYF
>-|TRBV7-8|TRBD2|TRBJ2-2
TGTGCCAGCAGCCCTCGAGCGGGAGCCCCGAACACCGGGGAGCTGTTTTTT
CASSPRAGAPNTGELFF
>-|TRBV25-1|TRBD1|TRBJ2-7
TGTGCCAGCAGTGATTATGGGACAGGGGTCCACGAGCAGTACTTC
CASSDYGTGVHEQYF
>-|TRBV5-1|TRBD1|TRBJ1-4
TGCGCCAGCAGCTTGGAGGGGGCCAGAAATGAAAAACTGTTTTTT
CASSLEGARNEKLFF
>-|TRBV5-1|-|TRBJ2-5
TGCGCCAGCAGCTTGGCCTCGGGGTTCAGGGAGACCCAGTACTTC
CASSLASGFRETQYF
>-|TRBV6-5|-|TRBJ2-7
TGTGCCAGCAGAGAGCCAGGGTTTTCCTACGAGCAGTACTTC
CASREPGFSYEQYF
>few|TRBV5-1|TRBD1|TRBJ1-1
TGCGCCAGCAGTTTCGGGACAGGGGGCACGGGGACTGAAGCTTTCTTT
CASSFGTGGTGTEAFF
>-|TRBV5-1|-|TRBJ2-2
TGCGCCAGCAGCTTTAGCGGTCCAGCCGCGAACACCGGGGAGCTGTTTTTT
CASSFSGPAANTGELFF
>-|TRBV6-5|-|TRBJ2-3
TGTGCCAGCAGTTACATCAGGGGCGCAGATACGCAGTATTTT
CASSYIRGADTQYF
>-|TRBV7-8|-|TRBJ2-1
TGTGCCAGCAGCCTGACCCGACGGAGCTCCTACAATGAGCAGTTCTTC
CASSLTRRSSYNEQFF
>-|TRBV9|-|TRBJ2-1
TGTGCCAGCAGCGTCGATTCCAGGGGAGACAAGCAGTTCTTC
CASSVDSRGDKQFF
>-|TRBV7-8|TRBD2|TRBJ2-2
TGTGCCAGCAGCCCTAGCGGGAGGAGGAACACCGGGGAGCTGTTTTTT
CASSPSGRRNTGELFF
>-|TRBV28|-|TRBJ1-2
TGTGCCAGCAGTTCAACCCGGGGTGGCTACACCTTC
CASSSTRGGYTF
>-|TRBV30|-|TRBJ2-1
TGTGCCTGGAGTGCTCTACACAATGAGCAGTTCTTC
CAWSALHNEQFF
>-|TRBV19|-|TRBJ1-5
TGTGCCAGTACAGTGTGGGCAGGTAGCAATCAGCCCCAGCATTTT
CASTVWAGSNQPQHF
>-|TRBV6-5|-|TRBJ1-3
TGTGCCAGCAGTCTCGACAGACCTGGAAACACCATATATTTT
CASSLDRPGNTIYF
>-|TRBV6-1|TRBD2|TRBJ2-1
TGTGCCAGCACTAGCGGGAGCTCCTACAATGAGCAGTTCTTC
CASTSGSSYNEQFF
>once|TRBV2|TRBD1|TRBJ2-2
TGTGCCAGCAGAAATCAGGGGGCGAACACCGGGGAGCTGTTTTTT
CASRNQGANTGELFF